This T cell receptor (beta chain) originates from a study of OX40 agonist ivuxolimab in advanced cancers. The wider study: Across the patients, intravenous ivuxolimab was delivered every 2 weeks at 0.01 to 10 mg/kg.

This clone was seen more than once but under ten times. Its target is not known. Autoimmune disease history or systemic immunosuppression excluded patients. This CDR3 region has 17 residues. V was clipped by 0 bases and J by 8 bases, with 23 bases between them. Germline CDR1 and CDR2: SGDLS and YYNGEE. The table came from immunoSEQ multiplex PCR; TCRdb's copy has only in-frame clones and leaves some out. The table records some 59,000 clones, 70% to 85% of them present only once. Study-wide points: There was clonal expansion of CD4+ and CD8+ blood T cells by week 6 at 0.1 to 3.0 mg/kg. In the expanded peripheral T cells, antigen specificity was never determined.

This sample comprised CD4+ or CD8+ T cells sorted from blood, obtained in a trial of the OX40 agonist ivuxolimab. The genes are TRBV9 and TRBJ1-2, with D possibly being TRBD1 (6 bases). The receptor's source is an adult with an advanced solid tumor such as melanoma, head and neck, liver or kidney cancer. CDR3 amino acids: CASSVEGSRQAVRGYTF. The CDR3 DNA follows: TGTGCCAGCAGCGTAGAGGGGAGTCGACAGGCCGTCAGGGGCTACACCTTC.